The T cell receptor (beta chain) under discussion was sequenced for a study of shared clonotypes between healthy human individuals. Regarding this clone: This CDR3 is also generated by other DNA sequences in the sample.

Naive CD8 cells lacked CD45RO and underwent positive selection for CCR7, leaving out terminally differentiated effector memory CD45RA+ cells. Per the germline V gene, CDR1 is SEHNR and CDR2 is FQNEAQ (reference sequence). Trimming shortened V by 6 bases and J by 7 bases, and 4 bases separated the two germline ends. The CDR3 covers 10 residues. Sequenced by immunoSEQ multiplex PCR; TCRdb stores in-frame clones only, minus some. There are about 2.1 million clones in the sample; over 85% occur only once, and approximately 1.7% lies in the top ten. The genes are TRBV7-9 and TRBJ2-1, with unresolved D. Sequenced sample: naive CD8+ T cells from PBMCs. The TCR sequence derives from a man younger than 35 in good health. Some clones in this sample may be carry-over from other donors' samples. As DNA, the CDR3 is TGTGCCAGCAGAGGAAATGAGCAGTTCTTC. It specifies CASRGNEQFF. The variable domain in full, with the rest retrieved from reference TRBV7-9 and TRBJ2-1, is DTGVSQNPRHKITKRGQNVTFRCDPISEHNRLYWYRQTLGQGPEFLTYFQNEAQLEKSRLLSDRFSAERPKGSFSTLEIQRTEQGDSAMYLCASRGNEQFFGPGTRLTVL.